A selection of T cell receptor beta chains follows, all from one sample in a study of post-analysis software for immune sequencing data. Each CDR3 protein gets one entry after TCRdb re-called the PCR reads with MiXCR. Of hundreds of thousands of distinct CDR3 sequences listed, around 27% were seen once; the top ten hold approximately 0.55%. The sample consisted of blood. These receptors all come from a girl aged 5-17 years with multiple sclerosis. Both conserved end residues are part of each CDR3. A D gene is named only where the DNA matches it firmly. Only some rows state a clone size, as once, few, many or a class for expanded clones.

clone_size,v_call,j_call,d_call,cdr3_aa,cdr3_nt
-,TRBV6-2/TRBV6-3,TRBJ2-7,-,CASISNRNTYEQYF,TGTGCCAGCATCTCTAACCGGAATACCTACGAGCAGTACTTC
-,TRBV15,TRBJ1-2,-,CATSRDWRGGGYGYTF,TGTGCCACCAGCAGAGATTGGAGGGGAGGCGGCTATGGCTACACCTTC
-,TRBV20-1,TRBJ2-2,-,CSARPLRGGNTGELFF,TGCAGTGCTCGTCCCCTGAGGGGGGGCAACACCGGGGAGCTGTTTTTT
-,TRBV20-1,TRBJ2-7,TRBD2,CSAREVTSGSSEQYF,TGCAGTGCTAGAGAAGTCACTAGCGGGAGCTCCGAGCAGTACTTC
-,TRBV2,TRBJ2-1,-,CASRGVGSEQFF,TGTGCCAGCAGAGGGGTAGGGAGTGAGCAGTTCTTC
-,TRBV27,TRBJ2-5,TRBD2,CASSLRLADQETQYF,TGTGCCAGCAGTTTGAGACTAGCGGACCAAGAGACCCAGTACTTC
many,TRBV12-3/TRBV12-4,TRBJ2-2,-,CASSFSGELFF,TGTGCCAGCAGTTTTTCCGGGGAGCTGTTTTTT
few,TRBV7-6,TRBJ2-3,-,CASSGSGGPDTQYF,TGTGCCAGCAGCGGTAGTGGGGGACCAGATACGCAGTATTTT
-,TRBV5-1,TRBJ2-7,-,CASSRQSKQYF,TGCGCCAGCAGCCGACAGTCTAAGCAGTACTTC
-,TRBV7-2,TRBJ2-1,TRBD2,CASSLVLAGGRDEQFF,TGTGCCAGCAGCTTAGTACTGGCGGGAGGTAGAGATGAGCAGTTCTTC
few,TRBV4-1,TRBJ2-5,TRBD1,CASSQWDRAQETQYF,TGCGCCAGCAGCCAATGGGACAGGGCGCAAGAGACCCAGTACTTC
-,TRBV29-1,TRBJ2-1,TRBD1,CSVEGYRGLSYNEQFF,TGCAGCGTTGAAGGATACAGGGGGCTATCCTACAATGAGCAGTTCTTC
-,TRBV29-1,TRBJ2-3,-,CSVEVGRTTDTQYF,TGCAGCGTTGAAGTAGGACGGACTACAGATACGCAGTATTTT
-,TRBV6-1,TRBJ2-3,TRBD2,CASCSSGGPTDTQYF,TGTGCCAGCTGCTCAAGCGGGGGTCCCACAGATACGCAGTATTTT
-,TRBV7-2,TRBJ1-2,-,CASSLGLGTIGYTF,TGTGCCAGCAGCTTAGGGCTTGGGACAATAGGCTACACCTTC
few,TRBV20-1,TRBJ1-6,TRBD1,CSATDRGNSPLHF,TGCAGTGCGACGGACAGGGGTAATTCACCCCTCCACTTT
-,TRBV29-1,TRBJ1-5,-,CSVGAGSNQPQHF,TGCAGCGTTGGGGCAGGGAGCAATCAGCCCCAGCATTTT
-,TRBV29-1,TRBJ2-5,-,CSVHRGETQYF,TGCAGCGTCCATCGGGGAGAGACCCAGTACTTC
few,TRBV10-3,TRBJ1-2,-,CAISESGDYGYTF,TGTGCCATCAGTGAGTCAGGGGACTATGGCTACACCTTC
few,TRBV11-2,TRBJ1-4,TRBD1,CASSLGQILFF,TGTGCCAGCAGCTTGGGACAGATACTGTTTTTT
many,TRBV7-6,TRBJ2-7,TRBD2,CASSLGGTSRLREQYF,TGTGCCAGCAGCTTAGGTGGGACTAGCCGGCTGCGGGAGCAGTACTTC
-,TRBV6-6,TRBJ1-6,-,CASSFWGDPNNSPLHF,TGTGCCAGCAGTTTTTGGGGGGACCCAAATAATTCACCCCTCCACTTT
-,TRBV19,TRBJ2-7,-,CASGTLGGYEQYF,TGTGCCAGCGGAACACTCGGAGGCTACGAGCAGTACTTC
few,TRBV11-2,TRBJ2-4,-,CASSPPAGRGGEQYF,TGTGCCAGCAGCCCCCCTGCAGGGAGGGGGGGTGAGCAGTACTTC
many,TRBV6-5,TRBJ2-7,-,CASRRNPSYEQYF,TGTGCCAGCCGCCGGAATCCCTCCTACGAGCAGTACTTC
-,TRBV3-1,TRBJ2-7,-,CASSQDPRMSYEQYF,TGTGCCAGCAGCCAAGATCCACGGATGTCCTACGAGCAGTACTTC